This section outlines one TCR beta chain sequence together with its context. These data originate in a study of T-cell memory formation after mild COVID-19. Via MiXCR, TCRdb re-called the 5' RACE reads, giving one row per CDR3 protein. The sample lists about 430,000 distinct CDR3 sequences; approximately 25% were seen once. The germline V and J ends were trimmed by 3 bases and 0 bases, with 22 bases remaining between them. The CDR3 length is 19 residues. CDR1 is SGHRS, CDR2 YFSETQ, per germline. The sample taken for sequencing was PBMCs or a T cell subset sorted from them (not recorded which). The V and J genes are TRBV5-1 and TRBJ2-1; D may correspond to TRBD1 or TRBD2 (8 bases each). This TCR came from an adult woman who had mild COVID-19 (a few samples of this study predate the infection). Cell type and time point are not known. The CDR3 loop reads CASSSAGGGGLSSYNEQFF. Here the CDR3 DNA reads TGCGCCAGCAGCTCCGCAGGGGGCGGGGGGCTGAGCTCCTACAATGAGCAGTTCTTC. Combining the CDR3 with reference TRBV5-1 and TRBJ2-1 gives the whole variable domain KAGVTQTPRYLIKTRGQQVTLSCSPISGHRSVSWYQQTPGQGLQFLFEYFSETQRNKGNFPGRFSGRQFSNSRSEMNVSTLELGDSALYLCASSSAGGGGLSSYNEQFFGPGTRLTVL.